These T cell receptor beta chains were read from a single sample in a study of shared clonotypes between healthy human individuals. The method was immunoSEQ multiplex PCR; TCRdb's version includes in-frame clones alone and lacks a portion of them. The table lists some 2,500,000 clones, 80% to 95% of them singletons. The specimen was naive CD4+ T cells from PBMCs. The source is a man aged 18 to 35 in good health. Some clones in this sample may be carry-over from other donors' samples. Both conserved end residues are part of each CDR3. A D gene is named only where the DNA matches it firmly. For some rows the clone size is stated as once, few or many, or as a class when expanded; others skip it.

>TRBV5-1|TRBJ2-5|NA|TRBD1
TGCGCCAGCAGCATGGGACAGACTCAAGAGACCCAGTACTTC
CASSMGQTQETQYF
>TRBV28|TRBJ2-7|NA|NA
TGTGCCAGCATTAGGTTTGGCCCCTACGAGCAGTACTTC
CASIRFGPYEQYF
>TRBV2|TRBJ1-4|NA|NA
TGTGCCAGCAGTGCTAGGACATTGGGGAGGATTGAAAAACTGTTTTTT
CASSARTLGRIEKLFF
>TRBV28|TRBJ2-7|once|NA
TGTGCCAGCAGTTTACCCCAGGGGCCCTCCTCCTACGAGCAGTACTTC
CASSLPQGPSSYEQYF
>TRBV18|TRBJ2-2|NA|NA
TGTGCCAGCTCACCAGACCCGTGGGACACCGGGGAGCTGTTTTTT
CASSPDPWDTGELFF
>TRBV30|TRBJ2-3|NA|TRBD1
TGTGCCTGGAGTGAAGGTCCGGGACAGGGTTTTCAAGATACGCAGTATTTT
CAWSEGPGQGFQDTQYF
>TRBV18|TRBJ1-2|NA|TRBD1
TGTGCCAGCTCACCTCTAGGACAGGGGGCTGATGGCTACACCTTC
CASSPLGQGADGYTF
>TRBV28|TRBJ2-3|NA|NA
TGTGCCAGCAGTCGAGGCACAGATACGCAGTATTTT
CASSRGTDTQYF
>TRBV2|TRBJ2-7|NA|TRBD1
TGTGCCAGCAGACAGGGGTCGCCCTACGAGCAGTACTTC
CASRQGSPYEQYF
>TRBV28|TRBJ2-3|NA|NA
TGTGCCAGCAGTTTGACTGGGAGCACAGATACGCAGTATTTT
CASSLTGSTDTQYF
>TRBV5-6|TRBJ1-2|NA|NA
TGTGCCAGCAGCTTGGGAGCTAACAACTATGGCTACACCTTC
CASSLGANNYGYTF
>TRBV5-4|TRBJ2-1|NA|NA
TGTGCCAGCAGCGCCTCACAGGTCCTGCTTAATGAGCAGTTCTTC
CASSASQVLLNEQFF
>TRBV9|TRBJ2-1|NA|NA
TGTGCCAGCAGCGTTTTTGGGACGTACGGGAATTTGGTCTTC
CASSVFGTYGNLVF
>TRBV28|TRBJ1-4|NA|TRBD1
TGTGCCAGCAGAGGATACAGGGGATGGGGTGAAAAACTGTTTTTT
CASRGYRGWGEKLFF
>TRBV4-2|TRBJ2-3|NA|TRBD1
TGTGCCAGCAGCCAAGATATAGGGACAGGATCCACAGATACGCAGTATTTT
CASSQDIGTGSTDTQYF
>TRBV29-1|TRBJ2-3|NA|NA
TGCAGCGTCCAAGAAATCACAGATACGCAGTATTTT
CSVQEITDTQYF
>TRBV5-1|TRBJ2-1|NA|TRBD1
TGCGCCAGCAGCCTGGGACAGGGGTACAATGAGCAGTTCTTC
CASSLGQGYNEQFF
>TRBV10-2|TRBJ2-3|NA|NA
TGCGCCAGCGTTGGGCGTATAGGTAGGGCTACAGATACGCAGTATTTT
CASVGRIGRATDTQYF
>TRBV29-1|TRBJ1-3|NA|NA
TGCAGCGTTCGACAAACTGGAAACACCATATATTTT
CSVRQTGNTIYF
>TRBV5-1|TRBJ2-1|NA|TRBD2
TGCGCCAGCAGCTTGACACTAGCGGGAAGCGATGAGCAGTTCTTC
CASSLTLAGSDEQFF
>TRBV27|TRBJ2-7|NA|NA
TGTGCCAGCCGAAGGAGACAGAGCTCCTACGAGCAGTACTTC
CASRRRQSSYEQYF
>TRBV7-9|TRBJ1-5|NA|TRBD1
TGTGCCAGCAGCTTAGTTTTGACAGGGCGGAACCCCAGAGGCCAGCCCCAGCATTTT
CASSLVLTGRNPRGQPQHF
>TRBV7-2|TRBJ2-3|NA|NA
TGTGCCAGCAGCTTAGCGATGGGTGGTGAGGCGCAGTATTTT
CASSLAMGGEAQYF
>TRBV4-1|TRBJ1-1|NA|TRBD1
TGCGCCAGCAGCCAAGCAGGGGGCCTAAACACTGAAGCTTTCTTT
CASSQAGGLNTEAFF
>TRBV11-2|TRBJ2-7|NA|TRBD2
TGTGCCAGCAGCTTATTGGCGGGAGGGAGCTACGAGCAGTACTTC
CASSLLAGGSYEQYF
>TRBV11-1|TRBJ2-3|NA|NA
TGTGCCAGCACCCCGAAGTACTACACAGATACGCAGTATTTT
CASTPKYYTDTQYF
>TRBV6-4|TRBJ2-3|NA|NA
TGTGCCAGCAGGGACAAGAGCACAGATACGCAGTATTTT
CASRDKSTDTQYF
>TRBV5-1|TRBJ2-7|NA|TRBD2
TGCGCCAGCAGCCCCTTTACTAGCGGGAGTTCAACCTACGAGCAGTACTTC
CASSPFTSGSSTYEQYF
>TRBV5-1|TRBJ1-1|NA|NA
TGCGCCAGCAGCAGGCAAGGGGGAGGGATGAACACTGAAGCTTTCTTT
CASSRQGGGMNTEAFF
>TRBV7-2|TRBJ1-2|NA|NA
TGTGCCAGCAGCCCGACTCGGGGGGGCCATGGCTACACCTTC
CASSPTRGGHGYTF
>TRBV5-4|TRBJ2-1|NA|NA
TGTGCCAGCAGCTTGCAGGACAGATCTTTGAATGAGCAGTTCTTC
CASSLQDRSLNEQFF
>TRBV5-1|TRBJ1-1|NA|TRBD1
TGCGCCAGCAGCTTGGGACAGGGGTCTGAAGCTTTCTTT
CASSLGQGSEAFF
>TRBV5-6|TRBJ1-4|NA|NA
TGTGCCAGCAGCTTGGGGGGGGCTGGAACTAATGAAAAACTGTTTTTT
CASSLGGAGTNEKLFF
>TRBV7-2|TRBJ2-5|once|TRBD2
TGTGCCAGCAGCTTGGGCGGGAGCCGAGAGACCCAGTACTTC
CASSLGGSRETQYF
>TRBV21-1|TRBJ2-4|NA|NA
TGTGCCAGCAGCACCAATCCGCCGTTAGCCAAAAACATTCAGTACTTC
CASSTNPPLAKNIQYF
>TRBV4-1|TRBJ2-7|NA|TRBD2
TGCGCCAGCAGCTCCCCGGGACTACACTACGAGCAGTACTTC
CASSSPGLHYEQYF
>TRBV28|TRBJ1-5|NA|NA
TGTGCCAGCAGTCTATCACAGATTAGCAATCAGCCCCAGCATTTT
CASSLSQISNQPQHF
>TRBV4-1|TRBJ1-4|NA|NA
TGCGCCAGCAGCCAAGATTATGGGGTAACTAATGAAAAACTGTTTTTT
CASSQDYGVTNEKLFF
>TRBV20-1|TRBJ1-2|NA|NA
TGCAGTGCTAGTGGCGGTTATGGCTACACCTTC
CSASGGYGYTF
>TRBV5-4|TRBJ2-1|NA|NA
TGTGCCAGCAGCTTGGCCGAGTTGAGTGAGCAGTTCTTC
CASSLAELSEQFF
>TRBV27|TRBJ1-4|NA|NA
TGTGCCAGCAGTTTATCGAAAGTTGCAACTAATGAAAAACTGTTTTTT
CASSLSKVATNEKLFF
>TRBV10-3|TRBJ1-2|few|NA
TGTGCCATCAGTGAAGCAGGGTGGGCCTATGGCTACACCTTC
CAISEAGWAYGYTF
>TRBV18|TRBJ1-5|NA|NA
TGTGCCAGCTCACCACTGTCTCGTAATCAGCCCCAGCATTTT
CASSPLSRNQPQHF
>TRBV7-2|TRBJ1-2|NA|TRBD1
TGTGCCAGCAGCCCACAGGGGACCTTATATGGCTACACCTTC
CASSPQGTLYGYTF
>TRBV11-3|TRBJ2-2|NA|NA
TGTGCCAGCAGCGACCCGAAGAACACCGGGGAGCTGTTTTTT
CASSDPKNTGELFF
>TRBV28|TRBJ2-7|NA|NA
TGTGCCAGCAGTCCTACGGGCACAGGGAGTCACGAGCAGTACTTC
CASSPTGTGSHEQYF
>TRBV4-3|TRBJ2-7|NA|TRBD2
TGCGCCAGCAGCCCTACCCTCGGACTAGCAGGCATCTACGAGCAGTACTTC
CASSPTLGLAGIYEQYF
>TRBV6-5|TRBJ1-3|NA|TRBD1
TGTGCCAGCAGGTCACCGGGACAGGGGCAAGGCACCATATATTTT
CASRSPGQGQGTIYF
>TRBV11-2|TRBJ1-2|NA|NA
TGTGCCAGCAGCCCGATCGGGGGAAGGGATAACTATGGCTACACCTTC
CASSPIGGRDNYGYTF
>TRBV5-1|TRBJ2-1|NA|NA
TGCGCCAGCGGCCCTTCGGGCGGGATTTTTGATGAGCAGTTCTTC
CASGPSGGIFDEQFF
>TRBV29-1|TRBJ2-7|NA|NA
TGCAGCGTTGTATCAGGGGGGACCTACGAGCAGTACTTC
CSVVSGGTYEQYF
>TRBV6-1|TRBJ2-1|NA|TRBD2
TGTGCCAGCAGAAAAGGAGCGGGAGCGGGCAATGAGCAGTTCTTC
CASRKGAGAGNEQFF